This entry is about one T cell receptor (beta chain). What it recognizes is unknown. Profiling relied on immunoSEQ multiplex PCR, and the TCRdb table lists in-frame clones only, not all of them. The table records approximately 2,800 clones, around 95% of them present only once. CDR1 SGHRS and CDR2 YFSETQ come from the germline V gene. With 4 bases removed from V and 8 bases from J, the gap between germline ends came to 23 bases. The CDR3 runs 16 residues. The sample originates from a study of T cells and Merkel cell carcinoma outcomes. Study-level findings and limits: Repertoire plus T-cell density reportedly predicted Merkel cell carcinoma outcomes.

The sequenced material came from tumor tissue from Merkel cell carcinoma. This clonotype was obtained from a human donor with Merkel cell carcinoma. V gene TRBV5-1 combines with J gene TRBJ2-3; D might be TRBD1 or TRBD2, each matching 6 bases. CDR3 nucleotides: TGCGCCAGCAGCGTCCGGGACACGACGGACGGGGGTACGCAGTATTTT. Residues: CASSVRDTTDGGTQYF.